Listed here are 7 T cell receptor beta chains from one sample, sequenced in a study of shared clonotypes between healthy human individuals. Clones were sequenced by immunoSEQ multiplex PCR, and TCRdb holds only the in-frame ones, with some missing. The sample shows some 240,000 clones, under 80% of them seen only once. Material: memory CD4+ T cells sorted from blood. Subset denoted: CD45RA-negative fraction. The receptors were gathered from a man aged 25-40 years in good health.

This chain links TRBV7-8 with TRBJ2-7; D remains unclear. CDR1 and CDR2 from the germline V gene are SGHVS and FQNEAQ. This CDR3 spans 11 amino acids. Trimming removed 1 base from V and 6 bases from J, with 4 bases in between. The CDR3 DNA reads TGTGCCAGCAGCTTAGGGCGCGAGCAGTACTTC. It codes for CASSLGREQYF.

The V gene is TRBV9, the J gene TRBJ2-3, with D possibly TRBD2 on 6 matching bases. The CDR3 length is 18 residues. Trimming took off 5 bases at V and 1 base at J, with 23 bases between the two ends. From germline, CDR1 is SGDLS and CDR2 YYNGEE. For the CDR3, the DNA is TGTGCCAGCAGTGGAATAATTCCGGGGGAGATCCGCACAGATACGCAGTATTTT. The encoded protein is CASSGIIPGEIRTDTQYF.

The chain joins TRBV5-6 to TRBJ1-1; the D gene is possibly TRBD1 (5 bases). From germline, CDR1 is SGHDT and CDR2 YYEEEE. The CDR3 contains 15 residues. Trimming removed 4 bases from V and 4 bases from J, with 17 bases in between. CDR3 sequence: CASSPRGEWGTEAFF. In DNA, the CDR3 is TGTGCCAGCAGCCCGCGAGGGGAGTGGGGCACTGAAGCTTTCTTT.

The chain employs TRBV6-1 and TRBJ1-1; D ambiguous. Germline CDR1 and CDR2: MNHNS and SASEGT. Trimming took off 7 bases at V and 3 bases at J, with 12 bases between the two ends. This CDR3 has 13 residues. This chain's CDR3 is CASNLGVDTEAFF. The CDR3 nucleotides read TGTGCCAGCAACCTGGGAGTTGACACTGAAGCTTTCTTT.

CDR3: CASSPDRGQDSNQPQHF. The DNA of the CDR3 is TGTGCCAGCAGTCCGGACAGGGGCCAGGATAGCAATCAGCCCCAGCATTTT. The chain carries TRBV2 and TRBJ1-5; the match to TRBD1 covers 9 bases. The CDR3 is made up of 17 amino acids. V shed 5 bases and J 0 bases; nucleotides not matched to a gene: 8. Germline-derived CDR1 and CDR2 are SNHLY and FYNNEI. Complete variable domain (other parts from reference TRBV2 and TRBJ1-5): EPEVTQTPSHQVTQMGQEVILRCVPISNHLYFYWYRQILGQKVEFLVSFYNNEISEKSEIFDDQFSVERPDGSNFTLKIRSTKLEDSAMYFCASSPDRGQDSNQPQHFGDGTRLSIL.

CDR3 sequence reads: CASSLYSSGIGSDTQYF. In nucleotides, the CDR3 is TGTGCCAGCAGCTTATACTCTAGCGGGATAGGGTCAGATACGCAGTATTTT. This rearrangement joins TRBV11-1 to TRBJ2-3; the match to TRBD2 covers 9 bases. The CDR3 is made up of 17 amino acids. Unmatched junction bases numbered 10, after V lost 2 bases and J lost 4 bases. Germline values: CDR1 SGHAT, CDR2 FQDESV (reference sequence).

This clone was recorded at least ten times. The V call is TRBV18, the J call TRBJ2-5; a possible D gene is TRBD1 (5 bases). CDR1 is KGHSH and CDR2 is LQKENI in the germline V gene. The CDR3 runs 15 residues. Trimming cost V 1 base and J 2 bases, with 11 bases left between them. The CDR3 DNA reads TGTGCCAGCTCACCACTTGGGGCCGGACAAGAGACCCAGTACTTC. Translated: CASSPLGAGQETQYF.